The 29 T cell receptor beta chains below come from one sample, sequenced in a study of cytomegalovirus exposure and HLA in healthy donors. Both 60 Vbeta primers and 13 Jbeta primers went into the PCR. This table comes from immunoSEQ multiplex PCR, and its TCRdb copy is limited to in-frame clones, with some not included. Here the sample spans about 140,000 clones, 80% being singletons. Sample: PBMCs. The receptors were gathered from a woman in her forties in good health and CMV-seronegative.

The chain recombines TRBV15 with TRBJ2-2; TRBD2 matches 10 bases. J lost 4 bases, V lost 8 bases, and 7 bases had no gene match. CDR3 length equals 15 residues. Germline V lookup: CDR1 LNHNV, CDR2 YYDKDF (reference sequence). The CDR3 DNA follows: TGTGCCACCGGCTCGTGGACTAGCGGCACCGGGGAGCTGTTTTTT. It translates to CATGSWTSGTGELFF.

The J gene is TRBJ1-1, the V gene TRBV11-2, with D possibly being TRBD1 (6 bases). Germline V CDR1 and CDR2: SGHAT, FQNNGV. V gave up 5 bases and J gave up 12 bases, with 22 bases separating them. There are 14 residues in the CDR3. For the CDR3, the DNA is TGTGCCAGCAGCCGAGAGGGACATGTATCATTTCCTTTCTTT. Residues: CASSREGHVSFPFF.

The CDR3 coding sequence is TGTGCCAGCAGGAGAGATCAGCGGGAGGTTGAGTTCTTC. Translating it yields CASRRDQREVEFF. The rearrangement links TRBV2 to TRBJ2-1, with 9 nucleotides matching TRBD2. This CDR3 comprises 13 residues. Germline V lookup: CDR1 SNHLY, CDR2 FYNNEI. The trim removed 6 bases at V and 14 bases at J, leaving 11 bases unmatched.

This clone was seen a single time. The chain recombines TRBV11-1 with TRBJ2-3; D is ambiguous. Germline V gene sequence: CDR1 SGHAT, CDR2 FQDESV (reference sequence). This CDR3 is 14 amino acids long. The ends were cut back, 3 bases at V and 2 bases at J, with 9 bases in the middle. The CDR3 region has the DNA TGTGCCAGCAGCTTCGACGGGTCCACAGATACGCAGTATTTT. This translates into CASSFDGSTDTQYF.

The chain employs TRBV7-3 and TRBJ2-1; D is perhaps TRBD1 (6 bases). CDR1 is SGHTA and CDR2 is FQGTGA in the germline V gene. The CDR3 spans 14 residues. V shed 4 bases and J shed 8 bases, with 15 bases lying between them. For the CDR3, the DNA is TGTGCCAGCAGCTCGAACAGGGTCGGCGATGAGCAGTTCTTC. This codes for CASSSNRVGDEQFF.

The rearrangement links TRBV18 to TRBJ2-2, with D possibly TRBD2 on 6 matching bases. The CDR3 is made up of 17 amino acids. V was pared by 0 bases and J by 0 bases, with 11 bases between. CDR1 KGHSH and CDR2 LQKENI come from the germline V gene. DNA of the CDR3: TGTGCCAGCTCACCACCAGGAGGGGTGGCGAACACCGGGGAGCTGTTTTTT. Protein sequence: CASSPPGGVANTGELFF.

The chain employs TRBV2 and TRBJ2-2, with 12 positions matching TRBD2. V was pared by 7 bases and J by 5 bases, with 11 bases of the junction left unmatched. The CDR3 runs to 17 residues. Looked up from germline, CDR1 is SNHLY and CDR2 is FYNNEI. CDR3 in amino acids: CASTGARTSGNTGELFF. The CDR3 DNA follows: TGTGCCAGCACCGGAGCTAGGACTAGCGGGAATACCGGGGAGCTGTTTTTT.

This rearrangement joins TRBV7-2 to TRBJ1-1; D gene unclear. Germline lookup yields CDR1 SGHTA and CDR2 FQGNSA. V lost 2 bases and J lost 2, with 6 bases in between. The CDR3 has 13 amino acids. The CDR3 nucleotides read TGTGCCAGCAGCTTATGGGCAAACACTGAAGCTTTCTTT. Translating gives CASSLWANTEAFF. Filled out from reference TRBV7-2 and TRBJ1-1, the complete variable domain reads GAGVSQSPSNKVTEKGKDVELRCDPISGHTALYWYRQSLGQGLEFLIYFQGNSAPDKSGLPSDRFSAERTGGSVSTLTIQRTQQEDSAVYLCASSLWANTEAFFGQGTRLTVV.

In this sample, this clone turned up once. V gene TRBV30 combines with J gene TRBJ2-2, with D tentatively TRBD2 (7 bases). Per germline, CDR1 GTSNPN and CDR2 SVGIG (reference sequence). Between the trimmed V and J ends, which lost 0 bases and 6 bases, there was a span of 14 bases. The CDR3 has 15 residues. The DNA of the CDR3 is TGTGCCTGGAGTGTACAGGGAGGGGTATCCGGGGAGCTGTTTTTT. Its protein is CAWSVQGGVSGELFF.

This clone was found once. The chain couples TRBV7-6 to TRBJ2-7; 8 bases agree with TRBD2. Germline lookup yields CDR1 SGHVS and CDR2 FNYEAQ. CDR3 length: 15 amino acids. The ends lost 1 base at V and 5 bases at J; junction bases unmatched: 7. DNA of the CDR3: TGTGCCAGCAGCTTAGGGACTAGCCATCGGAACGAGCAGTACTTC. It specifies CASSLGTSHRNEQYF.

The chain joins TRBV5-1 to TRBJ1-1, with 7 bases fitting TRBD1. Trimming at V came to 1 base and at J to 3 bases, leaving 12 bases not matched to a gene. The CDR3 consists of 17 residues. Germline V lookup: CDR1 SGHRS, CDR2 YFSETQ. CDR3 amino acids: CASSLFLRDSSDTEAFF. CDR3 DNA: TGCGCCAGCAGCTTGTTTCTTAGGGACAGTTCGGACACTGAAGCTTTCTTT.

V and J are TRBV27 and TRBJ2-1, with a weak D call TRBD2 (6 bases). This CDR3 comprises 15 residues. V lost 3 bases and J lost 7, with 16 bases in between. CDR1 is MNHEY and CDR2 is SMNVEV in the germline V gene (reference sequence). CDR3 coding DNA: TGTGCCAGCAGTTTGGAGGGGATACCGTGGAATGAGCAGTTCTTC. Its protein product is CASSLEGIPWNEQFF.

The rearrangement uses TRBV11-2 and TRBJ2-3; 12 positions agree with TRBD2. Per germline, CDR1 SGHAT and CDR2 FQNNGV. The ends lost 4 bases at V and 0 bases at J; junction bases unmatched: 5. The length of the CDR3 is 17 residues. The CDR3 spells CASSSSGGASSTDTQYF. DNA of the CDR3: TGTGCCAGCAGCTCTAGCGGGGGGGCGTCTAGCACAGATACGCAGTATTTT.

The V and J genes are TRBV25-1 and TRBJ1-5, with unresolved D. Trimming removed 6 bases from V and 3 bases from J, with 15 bases in between. The CDR3 runs to 15 residues. Per germline, CDR1 MGHDK and CDR2 SYGVNS. In DNA form, the CDR3 reads TGTGCCAGCAGCAGAGGTGATATGGACAATCAGCCCCAGCATTTT. It is translated as CASSRGDMDNQPQHF.

The V gene is TRBV7-3, the J gene TRBJ2-1, with TRBD2 matching over 7 bases. Trimming cost V 4 bases and J 6 bases; bases outside gene matches: 9. The CDR3 extends over 15 amino acids. The germline V gene has CDR1 SGHTA and CDR2 FQGTGA. DNA for the CDR3: TGTGCCAGCAGCTCTAGCGGCCTAGGAGGCAATGAGCAGTTCTTC. This sequence encodes CASSSSGLGGNEQFF.

The genes are TRBV2 and TRBJ2-2; a possible D gene is TRBD1 (6 bases). The CDR3 loop spans 14 amino acids. The germline gives CDR1 SNHLY, CDR2 FYNNEI. V shed 8 bases and J shed 8 bases, with 18 bases lying between them. The CDR3 sequence: CASGKYRVDGELFF. The CDR3 region has the DNA TGTGCCAGCGGGAAGTACAGGGTAGATGGGGAGCTGTTTTTT.

The chain links TRBV28 to TRBJ2-7; 8 positions match TRBD1. CDR3 length: 14 residues. With 2 bases clipped from V and 3 bases from J, the junction kept 3 bases outside the gene matches. The V gene's germline CDR1 is MDHEN and CDR2 SYDVKM. The CDR3 here is CASSLEQGGYEQYF. The CDR3 DNA reads TGTGCCAGCAGTTTAGAACAGGGGGGCTACGAGCAGTACTTC.

With respect to this clone: At one end the junction does not follow the germline gene, possibly because of a read error. The chain links TRBV27 to TRBJ2-6, with a possible D match to TRBD1 (5 bases). Germline V gene lookup returns CDR1 MNHEY and CDR2 SMNVEV (reference sequence). The CDR3 is 14 amino acids. In nucleotides, the CDR3 is TGTGCCAGCAGACCAAGCTCTGGGGCCAACGGCCTGACTTTC. Encoded protein: CASRPSSGANGLTF.

This clone was seen once. The chain joins TRBV30 to TRBJ2-5, with a tentative D call TRBD1 (6 bases). The CDR3 covers 16 residues. V was pared by 1 base and J by 2 bases, with 17 bases between. The germline V gene has CDR1 GTSNPN and CDR2 SVGIG (reference sequence). The CDR3 loop reads CAWSGRIGTRQETQYF. The CDR3 DNA reads TGTGCCTGGAGTGGAAGAATCGGGACACGACAAGAGACCCAGTACTTC.

CDR3 loop: CASSFTGKNEKLFF. The DNA for the CDR3 is TGTGCCAGCAGCTTCACAGGGAAGAATGAAAAACTGTTTTTT. The chain links TRBV11-2 to TRBJ1-4; perhaps TRBD1 as D (6 bases). The ends were cut back, 3 bases at V and 5 bases at J, with 10 bases in the middle. The CDR3 sequence is 14 residues long. Germline CDR1 is SGHAT and CDR2 is FQNNGV. The full variable domain, in which reference TRBV11-2 and TRBJ1-4 provide the parts outside the CDR3, is EAGVAQSPRYKIIEKRQSVAFWCNPISGHATLYWYQQILGQGPKLLIQFQNNGVVDDSQLPKDRFSAERLKGVDSTLKIQPAKLEDSAVYLCASSFTGKNEKLFFGSGTQLSVL.

DNA of the CDR3: TGTGCCAGCAGTTTCCCCGGGACAGGAAGAAGGAACGAGCAGTACTTC. It codes for CASSFPGTGRRNEQYF. The chain has TRBV28 and TRBJ2-7; 8 bases line up with TRBD1. Trimming at V came to 3 bases and at J to 5 bases, leaving 12 bases not matched to a gene. The CDR3 consists of 16 residues. Germline V gene lookup returns CDR1 MDHEN and CDR2 SYDVKM.

The rearrangement uses TRBV11-2 and TRBJ2-5, with a weak D call TRBD1 (6 bases). Trimming removed 6 bases from V and 4 bases from J, with 18 bases in between. CDR3 length: 15 amino acids. Germline CDR1 reads SGHAT; CDR2 reads FQNNGV. The DNA for the CDR3 is TGTGCCAGCAGATGGCAGGGGCGGACGATAGAGACCCAGTACTTC. This sequence encodes CASRWQGRTIETQYF.

V and J are TRBV6-6 and TRBJ2-2, with 7 positions matching TRBD1. CDR3 length: 14 residues. After removal of 7 bases from V and 6 bases from J, the junction contained 8 bases not matched to a gene. Per the germline V gene, CDR1 is MNHNY and CDR2 is SVGAGI (reference sequence). CDR3 sequence (DNA): TGTGCCAGCACCGACGACAGGGTCGCCGGGGAGCTGTTTTTT. As protein: CASTDDRVAGELFF.

This chain links TRBV11-2 with TRBJ2-7; TRBD2 aligns across 10 bases. The CDR3 length is 14 residues. Germline V gene data show CDR1 as SGHAT and CDR2 as FQNNGV. V lost 4 bases, J lost 4 bases, and 4 bases stayed unmatched. The CDR3 region has the DNA TGTGCCAGCAGCTCGCCGGGACTAGCGTACGAGCAGTACTTC. It specifies CASSSPGLAYEQYF.

J is TRBJ1-3 and V is TRBV7-2; the D is unclear. The V and J ends lost 1 base and 2 bases respectively, with 6 bases between them. Germline CDR1 SGHTA, CDR2 FQGNSA. The CDR3 spans 14 residues. CDR3 sequence reads: CASSLGPTGNTIYF. CDR3 nucleotides: TGTGCCAGCAGCTTAGGTCCTACTGGAAACACCATATATTTT.

The rearrangement uses TRBV7-2 and TRBJ1-2, with D maybe TRBD1 (6 bases). This CDR3 contains 15 residues. V was clipped by 3 bases and J by 0 bases, with 11 bases between them. Germline V gene sequence: CDR1 SGHTA, CDR2 FQGNSA. CDR3 in DNA: TGTGCCAGCAGCTTTCGGACAGAGGCTAACTATGGCTACACCTTC. This translates into CASSFRTEANYGYTF. Using reference TRBV7-2 and TRBJ1-2 for the parts outside the CDR3, the full variable domain is GAGVSQSPSNKVTEKGKDVELRCDPISGHTALYWYRQSLGQGLEFLIYFQGNSAPDKSGLPSDRFSAERTGGSVSTLTIQRTQQEDSAVYLCASSFRTEANYGYTFGSGTRLTVV.

The rearrangement uses TRBV28 and TRBJ1-3, with 7 nucleotides matching TRBD1. The CDR3 spans 14 residues. Germline V lookup: CDR1 MDHEN, CDR2 SYDVKM. The V segment lost 6 bases and the J segment 6 bases; nucleotides outside the gene matches: 8. The CDR3 DNA follows: TGTGCCAGCAGACCGAACAGGGGCGCAAACACCATATATTTT. Protein product: CASRPNRGANTIYF.

The chain combines TRBV7-2 with TRBJ2-5, with D perhaps TRBD2 (5 bases). Germline assignment: CDR1 SGHTA and CDR2 FQGNSA. Trimming took 3 bases from V and 4 from J, leaving 12 bases between them. There are 14 residues in the CDR3. CDR3: CASSFTGMGETQYF. The CDR3 nucleotides read TGTGCCAGCAGCTTCACCGGGATGGGAGAGACCCAGTACTTC.

CDR3 protein: CASSPRGNEIAEAFF. CDR3 bases: TGTGCCAGCAGCCCCAGAGGGAATGAAATCGCTGAAGCTTTCTTT. The chain has TRBV7-9 and TRBJ1-1, with D unclear. Trimming left V 5 bases short and J 6 bases short, with 19 bases between. This CDR3 contains 15 residues. Per germline, CDR1 SEHNR and CDR2 FQNEAQ (reference sequence). The whole variable domain, filled in from reference TRBV7-9 and TRBJ1-1, reads DTGVSQNPRHKITKRGQNVTFRCDPISEHNRLYWYRQTLGQGPEFLTYFQNEAQLEKSRLLSDRFSAERPKGSFSTLEIQRTEQGDSAMYLCASSPRGNEIAEAFFGQGTRLTVV.